The 15 T cell receptor beta chains below come from one sample, sequenced in a study of T cells in localized non-small cell lung cancer. Repertoires were generated with immunoSEQ multiplex PCR, while TCRdb's copy carries only in-frame clones and drops some. The sample records some 25,000 clones, approximately 84% being singletons. The sample was peripheral blood, taken before any cancer treatment. These receptors all stem from a man between 40 and 70 years old with stage III squamous cell lung carcinoma.

This clone showed up just a few times. The rearrangement joins TRBV27 to TRBJ1-3; D is unclear. V was clipped by 8 bases and J by 0 bases, with 11 bases between them. The CDR3 is 14 amino acids. Germline V lookup: CDR1 MNHEY, CDR2 SMNVEV (reference sequence). This CDR3 is CASSSLSSGNTIYF. The CDR3 nucleotides are TGTGCCAGCTCCTCTCTTTCCTCTGGAAACACCATATATTTT.

This rearrangement joins TRBV28 to TRBJ2-7; D ambiguous. The CDR3 runs 12 residues. Germline V CDR1 and CDR2: MDHEN, SYDVKM. CDR3 in DNA: TGTGCCACCAGTGCCCAAATTGGGGAGCAGTACGTC. Translation gives CATSAQIGEQYV.

This rearrangement joins TRBV21-1 to TRBJ1-1. TRBV21-1 is an annotated pseudogene. This CDR3 contains 12 residues. The CDR3 region is CASGGGTREAFF. In nucleotides, the CDR3 is TGTGCCAGCGGGGGGGGGACCCGAGAAGCTTTCTTT.

The chain recombines TRBV18 with TRBJ2-6; D possibly uses TRBD1 or TRBD2 (5 bases each). V dropped 3 bases and J dropped 0 bases, with 12 bases sitting between them. This CDR3 is built from 17 residues. Germline V gene lookup returns CDR1 KGHSH and CDR2 LQKENI. Here the CDR3 DNA reads TGTGCCAGCTCACCGTGGGGACCGATCTCTGGGGCCAACGTCCTGACTTTC. Translated, it gives CASSPWGPISGANVLTF.

V usage is TRBV6-5 and J usage is TRBJ2-1, with D uncertain. V was trimmed by 0 bases and J by 8 bases, leaving 8 bases between them. This CDR3 region has 13 residues. Germline lookup yields CDR1 MNHEY and CDR2 SVGAGI. The CDR3 here is CASSYSIWDEQFF. The CDR3 DNA sequence: TGTGCCAGCAGTTACTCGATATGGGATGAGCAGTTCTTC.

The V call is TRBV7-9, the J call TRBJ1-1; no firm D call. V lost 5 bases to trimming and J lost 1 base, with 8 bases between them. The V gene's germline CDR1 is SEHNR and CDR2 FQNEAQ (reference sequence). This CDR3 comprises 13 residues. This chain's CDR3 is CASSPRRNTEAFF. The CDR3 bases are TGTGCCAGCAGCCCCCGGAGGAACACTGAAGCTTTCTTT.

This chain connects TRBV9 to TRBJ2-3, with 9 bases that match TRBD1. V lost 4 bases to trimming and J lost 0 bases; unmatched junction nucleotides: 6. CDR1 is SGDLS, CDR2 YYNGEE, per germline. This CDR3 has 16 residues. The DNA of the CDR3 is TGTGCCAGCAGCACTGGACAGGGGATTAGCACAGATACGCAGTATTTT. It is translated as CASSTGQGISTDTQYF.

This clone was seen more than once but under ten times. The CDR3 spells CASSESNQPQHF. DNA of the CDR3: TGCGCCAGCAGTGAGTCGAATCAGCCCCAGCATTTT. The gene calls are TRBV10-1 and TRBJ1-5; D gene unclear. V dropped 0 bases and J dropped 4 bases, with 1 base sitting between them. The CDR3 is made up of 12 amino acids. CDR1 and CDR2 (germline): WNHNN, SYGVQD (reference sequence).

This chain joins TRBV11-3 and TRBJ2-5, with D possibly being TRBD1 or TRBD2 (6 bases each). The length of the CDR3 is 15 residues. Germline CDR1 SGHNT, CDR2 YENEEA. V dropped 4 bases and J dropped 5 bases, with 17 bases sitting between them. The CDR3 DNA is TGTGCCAGCAGCTCCTTATCAGGGGCGGGGGAGACCCAGTACTTC. Translation: CASSSLSGAGETQYF. Full variable domain (remainder filled in from reference TRBV11-3 and TRBJ2-5): EAGVVQSPRYKIIEKKQPVAFWCNPISGHNTLYWYLQNLGQGPELLIRYENEEAVDDSQLPKDRFSAERLKGVDSTLKIQPAELGDSAVYLCASSSLSGAGETQYFGPGTRLLVL.

V gene TRBV27 combines with J gene TRBJ2-3; D remains ambiguous. Trimming took 1 base from V and 2 from J, leaving 7 bases between them. Germline CDR1 reads MNHEY; CDR2 reads SMNVEV (reference sequence). The CDR3 is 14 residues long. The CDR3 coding sequence is TGTGCCAGCAGTTTATATACAGCCACAGATACGCAGTATTTT. This gives the protein CASSLYTATDTQYF.

The chain combines TRBV11-2 with TRBJ2-5; D may match TRBD1 or TRBD2 (5 bases each). Germline values: CDR1 SGHAT, CDR2 FQNNGV. The CDR3 totals 15 residues. Trimming removed 4 bases at V and 5 bases at J, with 17 bases between. The CDR3 DNA follows: TGTGCCAGCAGCTCGACCGGGACGCTGGGTGAGACCCAGTACTTC. Protein product: CASSSTGTLGETQYF.

This rearrangement joins TRBV7-9 to TRBJ2-7; 16 bases match TRBD2. Germline V gene data show CDR1 as SEHNR and CDR2 as FQNEAQ (reference sequence). The CDR3 totals 19 residues. The ends lost 4 bases at V and 4 bases at J; junction bases unmatched: 13. CDR3 nucleotides: TGTGCCAGCAGCTCATGCCCCGGGACTAGCGGGGGGGCTTGTTACGAGCAGTACGTC. Amino acid sequence: CASSSCPGTSGGACYEQYV.

The chain has TRBV19 and TRBJ1-1, with unresolved D. The CDR3 is 13 residues long. V was pared by 5 bases and J by 1 base, with 8 bases between. Germline V CDR1 and CDR2: LNHDA, SQIVND (reference sequence). CDR3 nucleotide sequence: TGTGCCAGTAGTTTCCAATCGAACACTGAAGCTTTCTTT. Residues: CASSFQSNTEAFF.

The genes are TRBV4-1 and TRBJ2-1, with 7 bases matching TRBD2. CDR3 length: 15 amino acids. Per the germline V gene, CDR1 is MGHRA and CDR2 is YSYEKL. V shed 1 base and J 9 bases; nucleotides not matched to a gene: 9. CDR3 region: CASSQGASGGPEQFF. The CDR3 nucleotides read TGCGCCAGCAGCCAAGGGGCTAGCGGCGGCCCTGAGCAGTTCTTC.

V usage is TRBV30 and J usage is TRBJ2-7, with D possibly being TRBD2 (5 bases). The CDR3 has 12 residues. V was cut by 7 bases and J by 6 bases, with 16 bases left in between. Germline V gene lookup returns CDR1 GTSNPN and CDR2 SVGIG (reference sequence). The CDR3 coding sequence is TGTGCCTCCCGGCGGGCTGCTAGCGAGCAGTACTTC. As protein: CASRRAASEQYF.